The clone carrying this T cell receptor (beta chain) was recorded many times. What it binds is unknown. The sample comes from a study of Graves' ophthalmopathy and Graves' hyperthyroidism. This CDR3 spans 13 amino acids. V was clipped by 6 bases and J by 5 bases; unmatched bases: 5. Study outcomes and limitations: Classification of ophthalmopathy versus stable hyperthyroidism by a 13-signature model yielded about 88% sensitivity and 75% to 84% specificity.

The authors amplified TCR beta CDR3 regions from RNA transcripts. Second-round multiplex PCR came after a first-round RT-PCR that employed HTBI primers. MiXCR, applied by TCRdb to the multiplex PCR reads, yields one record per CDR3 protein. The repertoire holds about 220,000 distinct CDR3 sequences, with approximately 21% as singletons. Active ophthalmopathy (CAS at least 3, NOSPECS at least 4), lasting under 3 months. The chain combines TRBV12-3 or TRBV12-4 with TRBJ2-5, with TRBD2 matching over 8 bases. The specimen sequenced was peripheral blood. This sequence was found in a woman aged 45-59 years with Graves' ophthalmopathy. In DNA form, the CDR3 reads TGTGCCAGCAGACTAGGCGGGGGGGAGACCCAGTACTTC. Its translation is CASRLGGGETQYF.